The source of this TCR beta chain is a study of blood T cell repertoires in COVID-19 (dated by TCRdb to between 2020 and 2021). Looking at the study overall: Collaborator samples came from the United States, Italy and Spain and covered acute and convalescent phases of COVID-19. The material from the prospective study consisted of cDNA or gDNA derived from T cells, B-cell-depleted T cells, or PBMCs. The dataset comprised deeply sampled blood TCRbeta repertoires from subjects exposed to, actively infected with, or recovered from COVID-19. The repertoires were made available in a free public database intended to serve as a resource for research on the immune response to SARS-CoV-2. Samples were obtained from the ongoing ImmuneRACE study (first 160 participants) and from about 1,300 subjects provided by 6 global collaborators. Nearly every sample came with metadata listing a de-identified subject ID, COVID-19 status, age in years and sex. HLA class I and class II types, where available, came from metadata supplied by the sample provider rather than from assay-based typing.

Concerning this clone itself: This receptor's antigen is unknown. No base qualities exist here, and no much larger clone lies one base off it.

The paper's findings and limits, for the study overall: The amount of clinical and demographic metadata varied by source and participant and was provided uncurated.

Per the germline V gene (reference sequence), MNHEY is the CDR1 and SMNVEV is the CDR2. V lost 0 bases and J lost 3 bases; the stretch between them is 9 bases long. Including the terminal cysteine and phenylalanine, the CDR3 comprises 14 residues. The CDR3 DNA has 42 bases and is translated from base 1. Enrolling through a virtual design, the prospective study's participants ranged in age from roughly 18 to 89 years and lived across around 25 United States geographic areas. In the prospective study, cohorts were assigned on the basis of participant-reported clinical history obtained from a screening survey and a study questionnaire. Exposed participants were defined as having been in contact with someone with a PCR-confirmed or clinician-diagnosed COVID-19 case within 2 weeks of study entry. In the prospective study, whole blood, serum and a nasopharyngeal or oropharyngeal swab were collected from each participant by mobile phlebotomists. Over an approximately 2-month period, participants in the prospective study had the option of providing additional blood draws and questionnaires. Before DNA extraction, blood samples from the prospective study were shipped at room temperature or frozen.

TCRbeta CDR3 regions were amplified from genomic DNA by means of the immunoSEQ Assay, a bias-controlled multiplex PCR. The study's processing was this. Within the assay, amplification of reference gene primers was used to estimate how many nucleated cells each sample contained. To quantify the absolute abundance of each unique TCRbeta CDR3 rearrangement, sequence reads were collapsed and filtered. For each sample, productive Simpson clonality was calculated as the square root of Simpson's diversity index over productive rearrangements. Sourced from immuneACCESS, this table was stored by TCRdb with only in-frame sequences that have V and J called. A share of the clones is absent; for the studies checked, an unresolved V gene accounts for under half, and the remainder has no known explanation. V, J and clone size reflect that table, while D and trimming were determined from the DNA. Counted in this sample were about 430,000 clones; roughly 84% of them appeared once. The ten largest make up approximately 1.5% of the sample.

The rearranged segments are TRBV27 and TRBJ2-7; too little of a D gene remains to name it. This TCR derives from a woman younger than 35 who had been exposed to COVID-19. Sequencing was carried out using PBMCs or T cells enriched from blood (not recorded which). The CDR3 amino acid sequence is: CASSLSGLNYEQYF. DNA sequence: TGTGCCAGCAGTTTATCTGGCCTTAACTACGAGCAGTACTTC.